The rows below give T cell receptor beta chains drawn from one sample of a study of regulatory T cells in long-lasting Graves disease. TCRdb passed the multiplex PCR reads through MiXCR, listing each CDR3 protein once. This sample carries 500,000 or so distinct CDR3 sequences, around 16% of them seen once, and the ten largest clones take 9.5% to 15%. This sample also appeared in a second study, on T cells in Graves' hyperthyroidism and ophthalmopathy.

The sequencing used peripheral blood mononuclear cells (PBMCs), collected at new diagnosis, from a patient treated with antithyroid drugs. The receptors stem from a man between 40 and 49 years old with Graves disease. Both conserved end residues are part of each CDR3. D genes are given only for firm matches. The size entry is marked missing in some rows and otherwise reads once, few, many or a size class.

clone size | D gene | J gene | V gene | CDR3 length | CDR3 DNA | CDR3 protein
many | - | TRBJ1-2 | TRBV6-2/TRBV6-3 | 11 | TGTGCCAGCACCGACAACTATGGCTACACCTTC | CASTDNYGYTF
many | TRBD1 | TRBJ1-4 | TRBV6-5 | 15 | TGTGCCAGCAGTTCTTTGACAGGGTGGGGTGAAAAACTGTTTTTT | CASSSLTGWGEKLFF
- | TRBD2 | TRBJ2-3 | TRBV28 | 17 | TGTGCCAGCAGTTTATTAACGGCGGGAGGGGGGACAGATACGCAGTATTTT | CASSLLTAGGGTDTQYF
many | - | TRBJ1-6 | TRBV18 | 12 | TGTGCCAGCTCACCGGGGGATTCACCCCTCCACTTT | CASSPGDSPLHF
few | TRBD2 | TRBJ2-7 | TRBV25-1 | 14 | TGTGCCAGCAGTGAACCGGGAGGAATCTACGAGCAGTACTTC | CASSEPGGIYEQYF
few | - | TRBJ2-7 | TRBV5-1 | 15 | TGCGCCAGCAGCTTGTTCGTTCTGGATCCCTACGAGCAGTACTTC | CASSLFVLDPYEQYF
- | - | TRBJ1-5 | TRBV20-1 | 14 | TGCAGTGCTAGAGGGGGGGTCTCCGGTCAGCCCCAGCATTTT | CSARGGVSGQPQHF
- | - | TRBJ2-7 | TRBV28 | 15 | TGTGCCAGCAGCCGTAGCGTGTCTTCGGTCTACGAGCAGTACTTC | CASSRSVSSVYEQYF
many | - | TRBJ2-5 | TRBV30 | 13 | TGTGCCTGGAGATCGGATTCTGAAGAGACCCAGTACTTC | CAWRSDSEETQYF
many | TRBD2 | TRBJ2-1 | TRBV28 | 14 | TGTGCCAGCAGTTTGCCGGGACTAGCGAGGGAGCAGTTCTTC | CASSLPGLAREQFF
few | - | TRBJ1-4 | TRBV4-1 | 15 | TGCGCCAGCAGCCAAGAGGCCCTTCCTAATGAAAAACTGTTTTTT | CASSQEALPNEKLFF
many | TRBD2 | TRBJ2-2 | TRBV30 | 15 | TGTGCCTGGAGTGTAATACTAGCGGGGGCCGGGGAGCTGTTTTTT | CAWSVILAGAGELFF
- | TRBD2 | TRBJ2-1 | TRBV20-1 | 16 | TGCAGTGCTAGACGGGGGACTAGCGGGACTTACAATGAGCAGTTCTTC | CSARRGTSGTYNEQFF
- | - | TRBJ2-2 | TRBV7-2 | 15 | TGTGCCAGCAGATCGGAGGGTCGGCTTCCCCGGGAGCTGTTTTTT | CASRSEGRLPRELFF
many | TRBD1 | TRBJ1-1 | TRBV24-1 | 14 | TGTGCCACCAGTGACCAATCGACAGGGGATGAAGCTTTCTTT | CATSDQSTGDEAFF
many | TRBD1 | TRBJ2-7 | TRBV2 | 14 | TGTGCCAGCGGACAGGGGTCAACCGTCCACGAGCAGTACTTC | CASGQGSTVHEQYF
many | TRBD2 | TRBJ2-1 | TRBV7-8 | 18 | TGTGCCAGCAGCCCAGGGGTGCCCGGGACTAGCGATGGGAATGAGCAGTTCTTC | CASSPGVPGTSDGNEQFF
many | TRBD1 | TRBJ1-5 | TRBV5-6 | 16 | TGTGCCAGCAGCCTGGGGAGAGGGGGCACTAATCAGCCCCAGCATTTT | CASSLGRGGTNQPQHF
- | TRBD2 | TRBJ2-3 | TRBV10-1 | 16 | TGCGCCAGCAGTGCCCTACTCTGGCGGGAGAGGGATACGCAGTATTTT | CASSALLWRERDTQYF
many | TRBD1 | TRBJ2-2 | TRBV6-5 | 15 | TGTGCCAGCAGTTGGGGGGACAGGGGGGCCGGGGAGCTGTTTTTT | CASSWGDRGAGELFF
many | - | TRBJ2-5 | TRBV7-7 | 15 | TGTGCTAGCAGCTCGACCCCTGACTCGTTAGAGACCCAGTACTTC | CASSSTPDSLETQYF
many | - | TRBJ2-1 | TRBV12-3/TRBV12-4 | 15 | TGTGCCAGCAGTTTCCATCGGGGAGTGTTCAATGAGCAGTTCTTC | CASSFHRGVFNEQFF
- | TRBD1 | TRBJ2-3 | TRBV19 | 16 | TGTGCCAGTACCTCCAGTCGGGACAGGGGACGGGATACGCAGTATTTT | CASTSSRDRGRDTQYF
many | TRBD1 | TRBJ2-1 | TRBV20-1 | 13 | TGCAGTGCTGCCGGGACAGGGGCCAATGAGCAGTTCTTC | CSAAGTGANEQFF
many | - | TRBJ2-7 | TRBV2 | 15 | TGTGCCAGCAGTGAAGTACCCGGATACTCCTACGAGCAGTACTTC | CASSEVPGYSYEQYF
many | - | TRBJ1-2 | TRBV3-1 | 14 | TGTGCCAGCAGCACCGACGGACATAGCGATGGCTACACCTTC | CASSTDGHSDGYTF
- | - | TRBJ2-2 | TRBV4-1 | 17 | TGCGCCAGCAGCCAAGATCGGCAGGCCTCGGGCACCGGGGAGCTGTTTTTT | CASSQDRQASGTGELFF
few | TRBD2 | TRBJ2-1 | TRBV7-8 | 17 | TGTGCCAGCAGCTTAGTTAGCGGGAGGGGTGATGGGGATGAGCAGTTCTTC | CASSLVSGRGDGDEQFF
many | - | TRBJ2-5 | TRBV7-8 | 10 | TGTGCCAGCAGCCGCAGGGGGGCTTACTTC | CASSRRGAYF
- | TRBD1 | TRBJ1-5 | TRBV20-1 | 15 | TGCAGTGCTACCGGGACAGGGGGCGGGGATCAGCCCCAGCATTTT | CSATGTGGGDQPQHF
many | - | TRBJ2-1 | TRBV12-3/TRBV12-4 | 13 | TGTGCCAGCAGTTTTCCAAGGGTCAATGAGCAGTTCTTC | CASSFPRVNEQFF
many | TRBD1 | TRBJ2-1 | TRBV11-1 | 15 | TGTGCCAGCAGCGAACGGGACAGGGGGGTCAATGAGCAGTTCTTC | CASSERDRGVNEQFF